This TCR beta chain emerged from a study of control samples from healthy donors and cancer patients. Sequencing used immunoSEQ multiplex PCR; TCRdb keeps in-frame clones, though not all of them. The profile shows 140,000 to 150,000 clones, about 91% of them singletons. J was trimmed by 4 bases and V by 2 bases; bases with no gene match: 1. This CDR3 comprises 15 residues. Germline values: CDR1 KGHDR, CDR2 SFDVKD. This chain links TRBV24-1 with TRBJ1-2, with TRBD1 matching 12 bases. This TCR came from a man under 40 in good health. The specimen was blood. CDR3 sequence (DNA): TGTGCCACCAGTGATTCGGGACAGGGGGCCTATGGCTACACCTTC. Translating gives CATSDSGQGAYGYTF.